This TCR beta chain was identified during a study of T-cell reconstitution after alpha-beta-depleted transplantation in children. Only a few counts were recorded for this clonotype. The TCRbeta library incorporated unique molecular identifiers. TCRdb itself ran the PCR reads through MiXCR, one entry per CDR3 protein. The profile shows approximately 230,000 distinct CDR3 sequences, 20% to 30% of them singletons. Per germline, CDR1 SEHNR and CDR2 FQNEAQ (reference sequence). The CDR3 loop spans 16 amino acids. Germline trimming cut 5 bases from V and 5 bases from J; bases unmatched to any gene: 8. J is TRBJ2-3 and V is TRBV7-9; TRBD1 matches 12 bases. The receptor was isolated from a female patient aged 2-10 years who had a stem cell transplant for congenital amegakaryocytic thrombocytopenia, so the T cells may come from the graft donor. The specimen was PBMCs, mostly from graft donor cells, collected 360 days after TCRalphabeta/CD19-depleted stem cell transplant. The CDR3 bases are TGTGCCAGCAGCGCGTGGGACAGGGGGCGCGTAGATACGCAGTATTTT. It specifies CASSAWDRGRVDTQYF.